The rows below give T cell receptor beta chains drawn from one sample of a study of blood T cell repertoires in COVID-19. Measured with immunoSEQ multiplex PCR; TCRdb has only the in-frame clones, and not every one. The sample yields around 70,000 clones, over 80% seen once. Source material: peripheral blood. The receptors here all came from a human donor in a cohort sampled during active COVID-19. Each CDR3 is given with its conserved first and last residue. A D gene is named only where the DNA matches it firmly. Rows give clone size only sometimes, using once, few, many, or a class for an expanded clone.

v_gene,d_gene,abundance,j_gene,CDR3aa,CDR3nt
TRBV2,TRBD2,once,TRBJ2-3,CASSGTSGGPTDTQYF,TGTGCCAGCAGTGGGACTAGCGGGGGGCCCACAGATACGCAGTATTTT
TRBV7-9,-,-,TRBJ2-3,CASSFSDTQYF,TGTGCCAGCAGCTTCTCCGATACGCAGTATTTT
TRBV7-8,TRBD2,-,TRBJ2-3,CASRLAGGDTQYF,TGTGCCAGCAGACTAGCGGGAGGTGATACGCAGTATTTT
TRBV6-2/TRBV6-3,-,once,TRBJ2-7,CASSYPTYEQYF,TGTGCCAGCAGTTACCCTACCTACGAGCAGTACTTC
TRBV7-2,TRBD2,few,TRBJ2-3,CASSLQSGGGGTQYF,TGTGCCAGCAGCTTACAAAGTGGCGGGGGGGGTACGCAGTATTTT
TRBV19,-,-,TRBJ2-6,CASSITRTVSSGANVLTF,TGTGCCAGTAGTATAACTCGGACAGTTAGCTCTGGGGCCAACGTCCTGACTTTC
TRBV6-6,-,-,TRBJ2-2,CASSPSLRGTGELFF,TGTGCCAGCAGTCCCTCTTTACGGGGCACCGGGGAGCTGTTTTTT
TRBV7-8,TRBD1,-,TRBJ1-1,CASSSTGQALGAFF,TGTGCCAGCAGCTCTACCGGACAGGCCCTTGGGGCTTTCTTT
TRBV7-2,-,-,TRBJ1-4,CASSLMTGRGEKLFF,TGTGCCAGCAGCTTAATGACAGGCCGGGGTGAAAAACTGTTTTTT
TRBV15,-,few,TRBJ1-6,CATSRAQGSPLHF,TGTGCCACCAGCAGAGCTCAGGGATCACCCCTCCACTTT
TRBV28,-,-,TRBJ2-7,CAIQTDPYEQYF,TGTGCCATCCAGACAGACCCCTACGAGCAGTACTTC
TRBV6-2/TRBV6-3,-,few,TRBJ1-1,CASSYSTQGNTEAFF,TGTGCCAGCAGTTACTCAACACAGGGGAACACTGAAGCTTTCTTT
TRBV5-1,TRBD1,-,TRBJ2-5,CASSLGRGSLKETQYF,TGCGCCAGCAGCTTAGGCAGGGGGTCACTAAAAGAGACCCAGTACTTC
TRBV3-1/TRBV3-2,TRBD1,-,TRBJ2-7,CASSRPGQGVYEQYF,TGTGCCAGCAGCCGACCCGGACAGGGTGTGTACGAGCAGTACTTC
TRBV7-9,TRBD1,few,TRBJ1-1,CASSLTGVISTEAFF,TGTGCCAGCAGCCTGACAGGGGTTATAAGCACTGAAGCTTTCTTT
TRBV25-1,-,-,TRBJ2-7,CASRGLNSYEQYF,TGTGCCAGCAGAGGACTGAACTCCTACGAGCAGTACTTC
TRBV6-2/TRBV6-3,-,-,TRBJ1-5,CASSLTYSNQPQHF,TGTGCCAGCAGCTTAACCTACAGCAATCAGCCCCAGCATTTT
TRBV6-1,-,-,TRBJ2-1,CASSEGGPAYNEQFF,TGTGCCAGCAGTGAAGGGGGGCCGGCTTACAATGAGCAGTTCTTC
TRBV29-1,-,-,TRBJ1-1,CSDYPDRGSEAFF,TGCAGCGATTACCCCGATCGGGGGTCTGAAGCTTTCTTT
TRBV29-1,TRBD2,-,TRBJ2-7,CSVDLGAGARYEQYF,TGCAGCGTTGATCTTGGGGCGGGAGCGAGGTACGAGCAGTACTTC
TRBV19,TRBD1,-,TRBJ2-5,CASRDRVETQYF,TGTGCCAGTCGAGACAGGGTAGAGACCCAGTACTTC
TRBV28,-,-,TRBJ2-7,CASSLQGRTYEQYF,TGTGCCAGCAGTTTACAGGGAAGGACCTACGAGCAGTACTTC